This TCR beta chain emerged from a study of CD8 T cells in Susac syndrome. Study-level results: By the study's own acknowledgment, its TCR sequencing and HLA analysis included relatively few individuals.

Germline CDR1 reads LGHNT; CDR2 reads FRNRAP. The V and J ends lost 2 bases and 6 bases respectively, with 9 bases between them. The CDR3 spans 13 residues. TCR beta from blood CD8+ and CD4+ T cells was sequenced. The CD8+ and CD4+ T cells were negatively isolated, with the TEMRA cells enriched by FACS. On this clonotype itself: The target antigen is unknown.

When the RNA was reverse transcribed, random hexamers were used with an input of roughly 0.45 to 1 ug. TCRdb redid the calling of the immunoSEQ multiplex PCR reads with MiXCR, one entry per CDR3 protein. The sample holds some 450,000 distinct CDR3 sequences; 75% to 90% are singletons and the top ten take roughly 0.11%. The receptor comes from a human donor with multiple sclerosis. The chain links TRBV12-5 to TRBJ2-3, with D unclear. Material: CD8+ T cells from PBMCs. The CDR3 region has the DNA TGTGCTAGTGGTTTGCGGCAGATTGATACGCAGTATTTT. This sequence encodes CASGLRQIDTQYF.